This record concerns one T cell receptor (beta chain) sequence. The data were taken from a study of cytomegalovirus exposure and HLA in healthy donors. The PCR was carried out with 60 Vbeta primers and 13 Jbeta primers. Here immunoSEQ multiplex PCR was the method, and the copy in TCRdb shows in-frame clones only, minus some. Found here are 80,000 to 100,000 clones, 65% to 80% of them singletons; the top ten hold about 16%. Germline CDR1 GTSNPN, CDR2 SVGIG (reference sequence). The CDR3 loop spans 11 amino acids. Trimming stripped 1 base from V and 7 bases from J, with 8 bases between. The chain has TRBV30 and TRBJ2-7, with TRBD2 as a possible D gene (5 bases). Specimen: PBMCs. The sequence came from a woman aged 18-29 years in good health and CMV-seropositive. The CDR3 DNA reads TGTGCCTGGAGTGCGGGGAGAGAGCAGTACTTC. Protein: CAWSAGREQYF.